A single T cell receptor (beta chain) is shown here with its context. This entry belongs to a study of blood T cell repertoires in COVID-19. Looking at the study overall: Samples representing acute and convalescent COVID-19 were sourced from the United States, Italy and Spain.

In the authors' workflow: By means of reference gene primer amplification, nucleated cell counts were estimated. Repertoires were generated with immunoSEQ multiplex PCR, while TCRdb's copy carries only in-frame clones and drops some. V and J calls and clone size are copied from that table; D and trimming were computed from the DNA. In the table there are roughly 190,000 clones, approximately 85% of which are singletons. The CDR3 is made up of 14 amino acids. CDR1 SGDLS and CDR2 YYNGEE come from the germline V gene. V was pared by 0 bases and J by 5 bases, with 11 bases between. The sequencing sample was made of peripheral blood. V usage is TRBV9 and J usage is TRBJ1-1; D is perhaps TRBD1 (6 bases). The sequence came from a woman in her fifties or sixties with acute or convalescent COVID-19. CDR3 sequence: CASSVAGGPTEAFF. CDR3 in DNA: TGTGCCAGCAGCGTAGCTGGGGGCCCGACTGAAGCTTTCTTT. The variable domain in full, with the rest retrieved from reference TRBV9 and TRBJ1-1, is DSGVTQTPKHLITATGQRVTLRCSPRSGDLSVYWYQQSLDQGLQFLIQYYNGEERAKGNILERFSAQQFPDLHSELNLSSLELGDSALYFCASSVAGGPTEAFFGQGTRLTVV.